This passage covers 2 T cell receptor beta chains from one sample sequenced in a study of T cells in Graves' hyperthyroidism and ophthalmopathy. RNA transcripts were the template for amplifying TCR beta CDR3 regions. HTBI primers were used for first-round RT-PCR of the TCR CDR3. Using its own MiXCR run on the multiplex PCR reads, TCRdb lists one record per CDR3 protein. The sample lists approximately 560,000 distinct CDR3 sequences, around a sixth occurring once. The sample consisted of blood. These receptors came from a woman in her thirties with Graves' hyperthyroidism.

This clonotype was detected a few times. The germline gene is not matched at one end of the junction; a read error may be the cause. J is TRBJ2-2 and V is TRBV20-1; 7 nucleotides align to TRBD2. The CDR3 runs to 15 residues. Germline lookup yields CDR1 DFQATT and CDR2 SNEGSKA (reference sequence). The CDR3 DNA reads TGCAGTGCTGACCGGGACCCGGGAGGCACCGGGGAGCTGTCTTTT. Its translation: CSADRDPGGTGELSF.

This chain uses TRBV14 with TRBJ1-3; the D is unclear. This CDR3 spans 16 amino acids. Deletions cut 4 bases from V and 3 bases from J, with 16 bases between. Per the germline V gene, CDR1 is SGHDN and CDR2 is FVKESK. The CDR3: CASSPQVGLLGNTIYF. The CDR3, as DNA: TGTGCCAGCAGCCCCCAAGTGGGTCTCCTTGGAAACACCATATATTTT.